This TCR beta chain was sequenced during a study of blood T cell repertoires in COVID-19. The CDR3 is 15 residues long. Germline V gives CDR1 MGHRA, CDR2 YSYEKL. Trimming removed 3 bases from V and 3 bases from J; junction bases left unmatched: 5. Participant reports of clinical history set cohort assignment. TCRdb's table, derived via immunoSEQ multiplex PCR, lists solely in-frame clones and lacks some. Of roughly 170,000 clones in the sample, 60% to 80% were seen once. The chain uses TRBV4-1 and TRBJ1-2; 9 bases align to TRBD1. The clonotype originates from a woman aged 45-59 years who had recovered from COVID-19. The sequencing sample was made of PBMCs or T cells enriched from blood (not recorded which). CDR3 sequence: CASSHPDRGDYGYTF. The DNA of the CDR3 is TGCGCCAGCAGCCACCCGGACAGGGGAGACTATGGCTACACCTTC.